In this sample, the clone carrying this T cell receptor beta chain turned up many times. The sample is drawn from a study of T-cell reconstitution after alpha-beta-depleted transplantation in children. The germline gives CDR1 SQVTM, CDR2 ANQGSEA. Trimming cost V 3 bases and J 6 bases, with 12 bases left between them. This CDR3 comprises 12 residues. TCRbeta library construction was performed incorporating unique molecular identifiers. TCRdb redid the calling of the PCR reads with MiXCR, one entry per CDR3 protein. The sample contains about 400,000 distinct CDR3 sequences, around 21% of which appear only once.

The rearrangement joins TRBV29-1 to TRBJ2-7; weak D call: TRBD2 (6 bases). The origin of this receptor is a human donor who donated a stem cell graft to a child with acute myeloid leukemia. The sequencing here drew on PBMCs from the stem cell graft donor, taken from the stem cell graft. The DNA for the CDR3 is TGCAGCGTTGAGGGGACTCGAGCCGAGCAGTACTTC. Translation gives CSVEGTRAEQYF.